The next 28 T cell receptor beta chains were all read from a single sample in a study of CD8 T cells in Susac syndrome. Reverse transcription of roughly 0.5 to 1 ug RNA used random hexamers. In TCRdb, the immunoSEQ multiplex PCR reads were re-called with MiXCR into one record per CDR3 protein. Counted here are around 200,000 distinct CDR3 sequences, roughly 95% occurring once; the ten biggest clones make up 0.1%. Sequencing input: CD4+ T cells from PBMCs. The source is a human donor in good health.

The chain has TRBV11-2 and TRBJ2-7; D gene unclear. CDR3 length: 11 amino acids. Germline V CDR1 and CDR2: SGHAT, FQNNGV. The V and J ends lost 4 bases and 6 bases respectively, with 7 bases between them. CDR3 loop: CASSSGPEQYF. The CDR3 DNA reads as TGTGCCAGCAGCTCAGGCCCCGAGCAGTACTTC.

The chain links TRBV20-1 to TRBJ2-1; 15 bases align to TRBD2. The CDR3 runs to 15 residues. CDR1 and CDR2 (germline): DFQATT, SNEGSKA (reference sequence). Germline trimming cut 4 bases from V and 4 bases from J; bases unmatched to any gene: 2. In DNA form, the CDR3 reads TGCAGTGCTACAGGGACTAGCGGGGGGTACAATGAGCAGTTCTTC. Translation gives CSATGTSGGYNEQFF.

This chain connects TRBV12-3 or TRBV12-4 to TRBJ2-5, with 7 bases that match TRBD1. V lost 3 bases and J lost 4; bases outside the gene matches: 2. This CDR3 has 13 residues. The CDR3 sequence is CASSFNRGETQYF. The CDR3 region has the DNA TGTGCCAGCAGTTTTAACAGGGGAGAGACCCAGTACTTC.

Comments on this clonotype: At one boundary the junction diverges from the germline segment, which might be a read error. The V and J genes are TRBV7-9 and TRBJ2-5; 7 bases line up with TRBD2. The CDR3 is 12 amino acids. Per the germline V gene, CDR1 is SEHNR and CDR2 is FQNEAQ (reference sequence). CDR3 loop: CASQRVAGDDHF. Written as DNA, the CDR3 is TGTGCCAGCCAACGGGTGGCGGGGGACGATCACTTC.

The rearrangement links TRBV29-1 to TRBJ2-1; weak D call: TRBD2 (6 bases). Germline CDR1 and CDR2: SQVTM and ANQGSEA. CDR3 length: 10 residues. DNA for the CDR3: TGCACCGGGGGAGGTAATGAGCAGTTCTTC. Translating gives CTGGGNEQFF.

The chain links TRBV28 to TRBJ2-7; D possibly corresponds to TRBD1 (6 bases). This CDR3 spans 13 amino acids. Trimming shortened V by 5 bases and J by 3 bases, and 11 bases separated the two germline ends. Germline CDR1 reads MDHEN; CDR2 reads SYDVKM. The CDR3 sequence: CASSPGQNYEQYV. The CDR3 region has the DNA TGTGCCAGCAGTCCCGGACAGAACTACGAGCAGTACGTC.

The rearrangement joins TRBV20-1 to TRBJ2-1; 11 nucleotides line up with TRBD2. Unmatched junction bases numbered 3, after V lost 0 bases and J lost 5 bases. Germline V gene sequence: CDR1 DFQATT, CDR2 SNEGSKA (reference sequence). The CDR3 totals 15 residues. CDR3 coding DNA: TGCAGTGCTAGAGAGACTAGCGGGATCCACAATGAGCAGTTCTTC. This codes for CSARETSGIHNEQFF.

J is TRBJ2-7 and V is TRBV3-1; a weak D match, TRBD1 (5 bases). Germline loops: CDR1 LGHDT, CDR2 YNNKEL (reference sequence). The CDR3 consists of 12 residues. Trimming cost V 5 bases and J 6 bases, with 11 bases left between them. CDR3 sequence reads: CASSFSGSEQYV. The CDR3 DNA reads as TGTGCCAGCAGCTTTTCAGGGTCCGAGCAGTACGTC.

This rearrangement joins TRBV14 to TRBJ1-4; D gene ambiguous. Looked up from germline, CDR1 is SGHDN and CDR2 is FVKESK. This CDR3 comprises 12 residues. The V end lost 4 bases, the J end lost 7 bases, and 7 bases lay between the germline ends. The CDR3 DNA reads as TGTGCCAGCAGCCGGTGGAGTGAAAAACTGTTTTTT. Translated, it gives CASSRWSEKLFF.

V and J are TRBV7-2 and TRBJ1-6; D is undetermined. Per the germline V gene, CDR1 is SGHTA and CDR2 is FQGNSA. The CDR3 spans 12 residues. V lost 7 bases and J 9 bases, leaving 10 bases between the germline ends. The CDR3 region is CASNLPPSPLHF. The CDR3, as DNA: TGTGCCAGCAACCTGCCTCCTTCACCCCTCCACTTT.

The V and J genes are TRBV20-1 and TRBJ2-3; D is unresolved. CDR3 size: 15 residues. In germline, CDR1 is DFQATT, CDR2 SNEGSKA (reference sequence). V lost 5 bases and J 3 bases, leaving 18 bases between the germline ends. In DNA form, the CDR3 reads TGCAGTGCTCCCGCCTCCGGATTCCGAACAGATACGCAGTATTTT. Its protein product is CSAPASGFRTDTQYF.

This clonotype was seen only once. The chain recombines TRBV7-3 with TRBJ2-1; 12 bases fit TRBD2. The CDR3 is 16 amino acids. The V gene's germline CDR1 is SGHTA and CDR2 FQGTGA. The V segment lost 4 bases and the J segment 6 bases; nucleotides outside the gene matches: 7. This CDR3 is CASSSARLAGANEQFF. The DNA of the CDR3 is TGTGCCAGCAGCTCTGCTCGACTAGCGGGAGCCAATGAGCAGTTCTTC.

V gene TRBV12-3 or TRBV12-4 combines with J gene TRBJ1-2; D is perhaps TRBD1 (5 bases). V dropped 1 base and J dropped 5 bases, with 8 bases sitting between them. The CDR3 extends over 13 amino acids. CDR3: CASSLGAGYGYTF. DNA for the CDR3: TGTGCCAGCAGTTTAGGGGCAGGGTATGGCTACACCTTC.

V gene TRBV29-1 combines with J gene TRBJ2-3; 12 bases match TRBD2. CDR1 and CDR2 (germline): SQVTM, ANQGSEA. V lost 8 bases to trimming and J lost 1 base; unmatched junction nucleotides: 13. The length of the CDR3 is 17 residues. CDR3 DNA sequence: TGCAGCCTGGAACTAGCGGGGGGTACCATCGGCACAGATACGCAGTATTTT. This codes for CSLELAGGTIGTDTQYF.

The rearrangement joins TRBV2 to TRBJ2-1; D may be TRBD2 (5 bases). The germline V gene encodes CDR1 SNHLY and CDR2 FYNNEI. V was pared by 2 bases and J by 4 bases, with 9 bases between. The length of the CDR3 is 14 residues. The CDR3: CASSETRTYNEQFF. In DNA, the CDR3 is TGTGCCAGCAGTGAAACTCGGACTTACAATGAGCAGTTCTTC.

The chain is built from TRBV20-1 and TRBJ2-7; 10 nucleotides match TRBD2. The CDR3 is 12 residues long. Per germline, CDR1 DFQATT and CDR2 SNEGSKA (reference sequence). The CDR3, as DNA: TGCAGCCCTGCTAGCGGGGGTTACGAGCAGTACTTC. This codes for CSPASGGYEQYF.

The J gene is TRBJ1-1, the V gene TRBV18, with TRBD1 matching 7 bases. Germline V gives CDR1 KGHSH, CDR2 LQKENI. J lost 1 base, V lost 3 bases, and 2 bases had no gene match. The CDR3 covers 14 residues. In DNA, the CDR3 is TGTGCCAGCTCACCGGGACAGTGGAACACTGAAGCTTTCTTT. It encodes CASSPGQWNTEAFF.

The genes are TRBV9 and TRBJ1-1; tentative D call: TRBD1 (6 bases). The CDR3 loop spans 15 amino acids. Germline loops: CDR1 SGDLS, CDR2 YYNGEE. The germline V and J ends were trimmed by 3 bases and 5 bases, with 17 bases remaining between them. CDR3 DNA: TGTGCCAGCAGCGACTACAGGGAGGGACAAACTGAAGCTTTCTTT. Translating it yields CASSDYREGQTEAFF. Looking up the rest from reference TRBV9 and TRBJ1-1 gives the full variable domain: DSGVTQTPKHLITATGQRVTLRCSPRSGDLSVYWYQQSLDQGLQFLIQYYNGEERAKGNILERFSAQQFPDLHSELNLSSLELGDSALYFCASSDYREGQTEAFFGQGTRLTVV.

The sample holds one count of this clonotype. The chain joins TRBV7-9 to TRBJ2-3; D ambiguous. V lost 4 bases and J 0 bases, leaving 14 bases between the germline ends. Germline-derived CDR1 and CDR2 are SEHNR and FQNEAQ (reference sequence). CDR3 size: 16 residues. The CDR3 sequence: CASSSTGEPSTDTQYF. The CDR3 nucleotides are TGTGCCAGCAGCTCGACCGGAGAGCCTAGCACAGATACGCAGTATTTT.

The V call is TRBV9, the J call TRBJ2-3; D unclear. The CDR3 contains 14 residues. Trimming pared 0 bases from V and 4 bases from J, leaving 9 bases between. CDR1 is SGDLS, CDR2 YYNGEE, per germline. The CDR3 sequence is CASSVGGRSDTQYF. CDR3 nucleotide sequence: TGTGCCAGCAGCGTAGGCGGCAGGTCAGATACGCAGTATTTT.

V usage is TRBV5-1 and J usage is TRBJ1-1; 7 bases align to TRBD1. The V and J ends lost 3 bases and 9 bases, in that order; junction bases with no gene match: 14. This CDR3 region has 15 residues. Per germline, CDR1 SGHRS and CDR2 YFSETQ. CDR3 nucleotide sequence: TGCGCCAGCAGCTCATCTAATCAACAGGGGATTAAAGCTTTCTTT. It codes for CASSSSNQQGIKAFF.

The chain recombines TRBV29-1 with TRBJ1-1, with D unresolved. The germline V gene encodes CDR1 SQVTM and CDR2 ANQGSEA. The CDR3 consists of 12 residues. The V end lost 6 bases, the J end lost 8 bases, and 16 bases lay between the germline ends. CDR3 DNA sequence: TGCAGCGTAGGCCAGACGGTAGGGGAAGCTTTCTTT. Translated: CSVGQTVGEAFF.

This chain joins TRBV3-1 and TRBJ2-1, with D hard to call. V shed 1 base and J shed 9 bases, with 7 bases lying between them. The CDR3 runs 12 residues. In germline, CDR1 is LGHDT, CDR2 YNNKEL (reference sequence). For the CDR3, the DNA is TGTGCCAGCAGCCAAGTCAGTTTTGAGCAGTTCTTC. It is translated as CASSQVSFEQFF.

The genes are TRBV9 and TRBJ2-3; no firm D call. This CDR3 is built from 13 residues. Germline assignment: CDR1 SGDLS and CDR2 YYNGEE. The germline V and J ends were trimmed by 0 bases and 4 bases, with 6 bases remaining between them. This CDR3 reads CASSVDAADTQYF. In nucleotides, the CDR3 is TGTGCCAGCAGCGTAGACGCGGCAGATACGCAGTATTTT. The full variable domain, its missing parts supplied by reference TRBV9 and TRBJ2-3, is DSGVTQTPKHLITATGQRVTLRCSPRSGDLSVYWYQQSLDQGLQFLIQYYNGEERAKGNILERFSAQQFPDLHSELNLSSLELGDSALYFCASSVDAADTQYFGPGTRLTVL.

This sequence joins TRBV3-1 and TRBJ2-1; D is possibly TRBD2 (5 bases). Germline V gene sequence: CDR1 LGHDT, CDR2 YNNKEL (reference sequence). CDR3 size: 16 residues. With 0 bases removed from V and 4 bases from J, the gap between germline ends came to 13 bases. CDR3 DNA sequence: TGTGCCAGCAGCCAAGATCTAGCTTTACGATACAATGAGCAGTTCTTC. Translating it yields CASSQDLALRYNEQFF.

The rearrangement links TRBV28 to TRBJ2-7; TRBD2 matches at 9 bases. V was clipped by 5 bases and J by 0 bases; unmatched bases: 5. CDR1 and CDR2 from the germline V gene are MDHEN and SYDVKM. The CDR3 consists of 15 residues. In DNA, the CDR3 is TGTGCCAGCAGTGCCGAGACTAGCGGCTCCTACGAGCAGTACGTC. Amino acids: CASSAETSGSYEQYV.

The CDR3 DNA follows: TGTGCCTGGAGTGGGGGAGACACTGAAGCTTTCTTT. It yields the protein CAWSGGDTEAFF. The genes are TRBV30 and TRBJ1-1; D is unresolved. The CDR3 runs to 12 residues. Trimming removed 1 base at V and 3 bases at J, with 6 bases between. CDR1 GTSNPN and CDR2 SVGIG come from the germline V gene (reference sequence).

The chain links TRBV18 to TRBJ2-7; no reliable D call. V was shortened by 0 bases and J by 3 bases, with 12 bases between the two germline ends. The CDR3 length is 15 residues. From germline, CDR1 is KGHSH and CDR2 LQKENI. The CDR3 coding sequence is TGTGCCAGCTCACCACCAAACTGGAGCTTCTACGAGCAGTACTTC. Amino acids: CASSPPNWSFYEQYF.